This TCR beta chain was identified in a study of cytomegalovirus exposure and HLA in healthy donors. Overall study context: The use of the same platform for the approximately 110 validation repertoires and the 550 to 850 first-cohort repertoires was reported by a later analysis.

On this clone: The antigen is undetermined.

Points from the study as a whole: The authors enumerated under 200 TCR beta chains as linked to cytomegalovirus. Despite most TCR sequences being rare, some public TCRs occurred in many donors. The authors confirmed in vitro that three CMV-associated chains were specific for CMV antigens.

TCRdb keeps only in-frame clones here, not all; method: immunoSEQ multiplex PCR. In the table there are about 200,000 clones, about 83% of which are singletons. The CDR3 runs to 14 residues. Germline V gene data show CDR1 as MRHNA and CDR2 as SNTAGT. The V end was cut by 2 bases, the J end by 2 bases, with 8 bases between. This TCR came from a woman between 18 and 29 years old in good health and CMV-seronegative. Sequenced input: PBMCs. V gene TRBV6-4 combines with J gene TRBJ2-3, with TRBD2 as a possible D gene (7 bases). The CDR3: CASSDGGATDTQYF. CDR3 coding DNA: TGTGCCAGCAGTGACGGGGGGGCCACAGATACGCAGTATTTT.